The present T cell receptor beta chain was sequenced within a study of shared clonotypes between healthy human individuals. Study-wide background: Sampling drew on donors who were two women and three men aged 18 to 49.

Sorted subsets were amplified in replicate PCRs using 200 ng DNA, 32,000 or so T cell genomes. Profiled with immunoSEQ multiplex PCR; TCRdb holds only in-frame clones, not every one. The sample lists 550,000 to 800,000 clones; about 92% were seen once. The donors were adults (healthy and HIV-negative) with no recent acute infections or vaccinations. Germline CDR1 reads SGHVS; CDR2 reads FQNEAQ. The CDR3 is 16 residues long. The germline V and J ends were trimmed by 2 bases and 0 bases, with 14 bases remaining between them. The table lists this clone with a count of one. The V call is TRBV7-8, the J call TRBJ2-7; tentative D call: TRBD1 (6 bases). The sequenced sample consisted of memory CD8+ T cells from PBMCs. The subset here: CD45RO+ cells pooled with CCR7-negative TemRA cells. The source of this sequence is a man younger than 30 in good health. Some clones in this sample may be carry-over from other donors' samples. CDR3 sequence (DNA): TGTGCCAGCAGCTTAAGATATGCCAGGGGCTCCTACGAGCAGTACTTC. This encodes CASSLRYARGSYEQYF.